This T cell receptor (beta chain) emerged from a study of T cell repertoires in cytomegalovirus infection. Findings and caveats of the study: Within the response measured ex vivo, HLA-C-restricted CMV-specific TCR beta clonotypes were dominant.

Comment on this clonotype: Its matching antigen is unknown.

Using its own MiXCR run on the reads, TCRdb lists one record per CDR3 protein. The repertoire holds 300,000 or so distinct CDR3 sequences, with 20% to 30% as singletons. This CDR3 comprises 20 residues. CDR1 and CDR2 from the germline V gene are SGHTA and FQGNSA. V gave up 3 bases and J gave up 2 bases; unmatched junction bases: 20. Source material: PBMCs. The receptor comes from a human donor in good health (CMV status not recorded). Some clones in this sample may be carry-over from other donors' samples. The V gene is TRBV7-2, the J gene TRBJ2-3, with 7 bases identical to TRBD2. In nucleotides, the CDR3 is TGTGCCAGCAGCTTTTCCCCAGCCTCGGCGACTAGCTCAGCCACAGATACGCAGTATTTT. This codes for CASSFSPASATSSATDTQYF. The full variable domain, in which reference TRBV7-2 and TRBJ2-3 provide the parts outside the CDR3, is GAGVSQSPSNKVTEKGKDVELRCDPISGHTALYWYRQSLGQGLEFLIYFQGNSAPDKSGLPSDRFSAERTGGSVSTLTIQRTQQEDSAVYLCASSFSPASATSSATDTQYFGPGTRLTVL.